The clone carrying this TCR beta chain was recorded at least ten times. Its antigen is still unknown. The sample is drawn from a study of Graves' ophthalmopathy and Graves' hyperthyroidism. Amplification of the TCR beta CDR3 regions used RNA transcripts (as template). An opening RT-PCR round employed HTBI primers and preceded a second-round multiplex PCR. TCRdb re-called the multiplex PCR reads through MiXCR, storing one row per CDR3 protein. The table has about 640,000 distinct CDR3 sequences, just over 40% seen once. This CDR3 is built from 13 residues. Germline lookup yields CDR1 ENHRY and CDR2 SYGVKD. V lost 4 bases to trimming and J lost 3 bases, with 7 bases between them. Points from the study as a whole: Cross-validated, the 13-signature model showed 87.88%/81.08% sensitivity/specificity, and 80%/75% in the test set.

The material sequenced was peripheral blood. This chain connects TRBV10-3 to TRBJ1-5; D might be TRBD1 (5 bases). The TCR originated in an adult man with Graves' ophthalmopathy. The CDR3 protein is CAISGQNNQPQHF. In DNA form, the CDR3 reads TGTGCCATCAGTGGACAGAACAATCAGCCCCAGCATTTT.